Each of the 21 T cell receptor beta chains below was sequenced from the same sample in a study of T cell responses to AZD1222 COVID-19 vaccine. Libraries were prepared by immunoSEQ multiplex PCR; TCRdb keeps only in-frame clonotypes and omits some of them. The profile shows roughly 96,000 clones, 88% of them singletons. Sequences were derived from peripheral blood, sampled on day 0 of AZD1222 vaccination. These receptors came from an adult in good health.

In DNA form, the CDR3 reads TGTGCCAGCCGGGACAGGGGGCGTATTTCAGCTTTCTTT. It specifies CASRDRGRISAFF. The chain recombines TRBV28 with TRBJ1-1, with 12 bases fitting TRBD1. The germline gives CDR1 MDHEN, CDR2 SYDVKM. With 8 bases clipped from V and 10 bases from J, the junction kept 8 bases outside the gene matches. The CDR3 covers 13 residues.

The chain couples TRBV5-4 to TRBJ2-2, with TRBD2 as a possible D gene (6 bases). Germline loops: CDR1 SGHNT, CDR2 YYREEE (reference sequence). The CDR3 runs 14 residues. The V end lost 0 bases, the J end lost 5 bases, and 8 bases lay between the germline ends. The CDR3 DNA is TGTGCCAGCAGCTTGGGCGGGGCGACCGGGGAGCTGTTTTTT. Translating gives CASSLGGATGELFF.

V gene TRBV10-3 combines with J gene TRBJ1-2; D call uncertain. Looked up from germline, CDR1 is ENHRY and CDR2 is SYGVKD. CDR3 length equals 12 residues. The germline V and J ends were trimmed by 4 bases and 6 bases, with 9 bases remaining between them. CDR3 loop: CAISASGDGYTF. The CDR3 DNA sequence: TGTGCCATCAGTGCCTCCGGGGATGGCTACACCTTC.

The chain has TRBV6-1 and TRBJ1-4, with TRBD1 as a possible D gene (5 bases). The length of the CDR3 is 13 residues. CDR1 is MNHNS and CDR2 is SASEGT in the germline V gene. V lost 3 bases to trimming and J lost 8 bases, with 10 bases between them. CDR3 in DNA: TGTGCCAGCAGTGAGCAGGGAGGGGAAAAACTGTTTTTT. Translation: CASSEQGGEKLFF.

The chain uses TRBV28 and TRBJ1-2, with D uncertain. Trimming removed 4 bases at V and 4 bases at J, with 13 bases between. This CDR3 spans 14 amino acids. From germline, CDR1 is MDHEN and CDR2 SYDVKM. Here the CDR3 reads CASSYKDGIYGYTF. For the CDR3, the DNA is TGTGCCAGCAGTTATAAGGACGGCATCTATGGCTACACCTTC.

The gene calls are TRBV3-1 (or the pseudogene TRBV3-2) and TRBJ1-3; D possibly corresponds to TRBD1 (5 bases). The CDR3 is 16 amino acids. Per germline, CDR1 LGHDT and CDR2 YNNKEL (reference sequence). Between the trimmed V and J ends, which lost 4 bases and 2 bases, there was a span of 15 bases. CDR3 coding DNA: TGTGCCAGCAGCCGTGGGACGGGAGTAACTGGAAACACCATATATTTT. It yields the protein CASSRGTGVTGNTIYF.

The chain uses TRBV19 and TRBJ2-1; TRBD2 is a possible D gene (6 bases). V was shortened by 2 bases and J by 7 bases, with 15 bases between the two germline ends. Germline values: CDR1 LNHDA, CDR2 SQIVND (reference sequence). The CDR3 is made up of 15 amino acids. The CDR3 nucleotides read TGTGCCAGTAGTATACTCGCGGGAAAAGGGAATGAGCAGTTCTTC. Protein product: CASSILAGKGNEQFF.

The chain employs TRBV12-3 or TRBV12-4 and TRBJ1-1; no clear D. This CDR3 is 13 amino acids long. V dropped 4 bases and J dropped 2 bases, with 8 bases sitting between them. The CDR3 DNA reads TGTGCCAGCAGTTCCCTTTATAACACTGAAGCTTTCTTT. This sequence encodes CASSSLYNTEAFF.

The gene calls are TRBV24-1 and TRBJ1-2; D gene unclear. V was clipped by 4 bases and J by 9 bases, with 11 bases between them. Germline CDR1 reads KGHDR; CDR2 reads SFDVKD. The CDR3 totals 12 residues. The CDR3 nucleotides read TGTGCCACCAGTGACTCAGACATACGCTACACCTTC. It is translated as CATSDSDIRYTF.

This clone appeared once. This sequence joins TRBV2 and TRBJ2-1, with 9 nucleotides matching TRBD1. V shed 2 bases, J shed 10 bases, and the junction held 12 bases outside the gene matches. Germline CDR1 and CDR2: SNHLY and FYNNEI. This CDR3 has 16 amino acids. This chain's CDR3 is CASSESGQGRFGEQFF. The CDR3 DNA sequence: TGTGCCAGCAGTGAATCCGGACAGGGGCGATTCGGGGAGCAGTTCTTC.

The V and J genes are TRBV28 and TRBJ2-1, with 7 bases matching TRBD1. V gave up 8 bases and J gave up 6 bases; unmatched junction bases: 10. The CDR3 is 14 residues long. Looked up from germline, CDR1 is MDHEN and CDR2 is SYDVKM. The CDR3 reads CASGRIGGFNEQFF. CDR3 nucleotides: TGTGCCAGCGGTAGGATAGGGGGCTTCAATGAGCAGTTCTTC.

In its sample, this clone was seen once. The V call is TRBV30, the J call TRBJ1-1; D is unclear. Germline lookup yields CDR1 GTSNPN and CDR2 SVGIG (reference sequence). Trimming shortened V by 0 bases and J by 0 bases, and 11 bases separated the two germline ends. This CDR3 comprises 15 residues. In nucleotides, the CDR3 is TGTGCCTGGAGTGTAAAAGGGTTCATGAACACTGAAGCTTTCTTT. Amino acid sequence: CAWSVKGFMNTEAFF.

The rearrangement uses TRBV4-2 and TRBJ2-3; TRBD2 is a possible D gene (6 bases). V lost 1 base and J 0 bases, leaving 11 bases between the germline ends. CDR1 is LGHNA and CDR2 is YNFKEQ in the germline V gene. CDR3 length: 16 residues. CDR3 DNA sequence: TGTGCCAGCAGCCAAGTAAGGGAGGTGAGCACAGATACGCAGTATTTT. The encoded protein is CASSQVREVSTDTQYF.

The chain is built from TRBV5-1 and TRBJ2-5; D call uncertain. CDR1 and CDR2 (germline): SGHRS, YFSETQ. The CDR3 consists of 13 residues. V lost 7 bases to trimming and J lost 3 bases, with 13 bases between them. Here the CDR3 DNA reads TGCGCCAGCCTAATGCCCGGAGAAGAGACCCAGTACTTC. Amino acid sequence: CASLMPGEETQYF.

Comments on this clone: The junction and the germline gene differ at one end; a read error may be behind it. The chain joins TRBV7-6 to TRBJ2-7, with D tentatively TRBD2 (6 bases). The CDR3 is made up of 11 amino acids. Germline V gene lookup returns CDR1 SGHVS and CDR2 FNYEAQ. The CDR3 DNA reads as TGTGCCAGCAGCTTAGGGGGACTCTTTGACTTC. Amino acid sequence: CASSLGGLFDF.

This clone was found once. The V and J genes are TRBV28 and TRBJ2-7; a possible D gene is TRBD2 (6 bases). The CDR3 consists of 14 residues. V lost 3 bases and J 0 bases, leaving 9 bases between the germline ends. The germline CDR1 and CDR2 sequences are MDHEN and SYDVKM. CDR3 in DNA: TGTGCCAGCAGTTTCGGGACTCCCTCCTACGAGCAGTACTTC. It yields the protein CASSFGTPSYEQYF. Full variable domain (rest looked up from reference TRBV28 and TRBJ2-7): DVKVTQSSRYLVKRTGEKVFLECVQDMDHENMFWYRQDPGLGLRLIYFSYDVKMKEKGDIPEGYSVSREKKERFSLILESASTNQTSMYLCASSFGTPSYEQYFGPGTRLTVT.

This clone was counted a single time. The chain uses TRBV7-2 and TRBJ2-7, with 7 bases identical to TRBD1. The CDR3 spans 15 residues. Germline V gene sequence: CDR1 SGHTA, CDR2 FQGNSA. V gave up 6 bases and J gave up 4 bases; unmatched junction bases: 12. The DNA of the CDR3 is TGTGCCAGCAGATATCACGGACAGGTCGTGTACGAGCAGTACTTC. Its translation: CASRYHGQVVYEQYF.

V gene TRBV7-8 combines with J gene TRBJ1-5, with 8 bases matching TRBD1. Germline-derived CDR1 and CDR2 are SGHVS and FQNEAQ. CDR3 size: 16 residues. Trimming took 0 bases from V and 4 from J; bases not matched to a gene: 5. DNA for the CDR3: TGTGCCAGCAGCTTAGCGTCCAGGGGGCTAAATCAGCCCCAGCATTTT. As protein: CASSLASRGLNQPQHF.

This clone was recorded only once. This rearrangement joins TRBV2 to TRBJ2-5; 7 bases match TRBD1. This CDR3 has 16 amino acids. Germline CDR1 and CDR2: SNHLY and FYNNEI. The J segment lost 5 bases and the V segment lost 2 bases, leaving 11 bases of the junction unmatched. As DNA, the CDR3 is TGTGCCAGCAGTGAAATGGGACAGCCGTCGCGGGAGACCCAGTACTTC. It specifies CASSEMGQPSRETQYF.

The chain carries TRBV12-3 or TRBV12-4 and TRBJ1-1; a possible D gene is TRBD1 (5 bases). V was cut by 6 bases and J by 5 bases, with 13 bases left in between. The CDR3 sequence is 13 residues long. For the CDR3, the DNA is TGTGCCAGCAGGGTCAGGGAAGGGACTGAAGCTTTCTTT. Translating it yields CASRVREGTEAFF.

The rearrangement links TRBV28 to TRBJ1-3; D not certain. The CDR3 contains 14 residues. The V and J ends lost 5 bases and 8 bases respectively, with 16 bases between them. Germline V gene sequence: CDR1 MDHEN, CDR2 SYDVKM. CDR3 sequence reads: CASSLIGPTDTIYF. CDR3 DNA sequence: TGTGCCAGCAGTCTCATAGGTCCGACGGACACCATATATTTT.